This passage covers 4 T cell receptor beta chains from one sample sequenced in a study of blood T cells in healthy people across ages. The second PCR ran about 6 to 12 cycles with a sample-barcoded 5' primer and J-beta primers. Each CDR3 protein is one row after TCRdb ran MiXCR on the 5' RACE reads. The sample lists 750,000 to 950,000 distinct CDR3 sequences; around 25% were seen once. The data were also submitted as part of a second study, on T cells of mothers and their children.

The sequenced sample was blood. These receptor sequences come from a boy between 10 and 17 years old in good health.

The table lists this clonotype with a few counts. The gene calls are TRBV4-1 and TRBJ1-3; tentative D call: TRBD1 (5 bases). CDR1 and CDR2 (germline): MGHRA, YSYEKL. V shed 1 base and J shed 6 bases, with 16 bases lying between them. This CDR3 has 16 amino acids. CDR3 region: CASSQVPGHSENTIYF. As DNA, the CDR3 is TGCGCCAGCAGCCAAGTCCCGGGGCATTCGGAAAACACCATATATTTT.

This clonotype was seen a few times. This chain links TRBV12-3 or TRBV12-4 with TRBJ1-2; D not certain. The CDR3 has 12 amino acids. The V end was cut by 2 bases, the J end by 7 bases, with 8 bases between. Written as DNA, the CDR3 is TGTGCCAGCAGTTTATTCCAAACTGGCTACACCTTC. Its protein product is CASSLFQTGYTF.

This clonotype was detected a few times. The chain is built from TRBV2 and TRBJ1-6; D unclear. CDR1 SNHLY and CDR2 FYNNEI come from the germline V gene. Trimming took off 8 bases at V and 12 bases at J, with 11 bases between the two ends. The CDR3 covers 11 residues. CDR3 DNA: TGTGCCAGCTCCCTGGACGTACCCCTCCACTTT. This translates into CASSLDVPLHF. Using reference TRBV2 and TRBJ1-6 for the parts outside the CDR3, the full variable domain is EPEVTQTPSHQVTQMGQEVILRCVPISNHLYFYWYRQILGQKVEFLVSFYNNEISEKSEIFDDQFSVERPDGSNFTLKIRSTKLEDSAMYFCASSLDVPLHFGNGTRLTVT.

V is TRBV5-1 and J is TRBJ2-2, with D hard to call. The V and J ends lost 4 bases and 2 bases respectively, with 15 bases between them. The CDR3 loop spans 16 amino acids. CDR1 and CDR2 (germline): SGHRS, YFSETQ. The CDR3 loop is CASSPLMESNTGELFF. CDR3 nucleotides: TGCGCCAGCAGCCCGTTGATGGAATCAAACACCGGGGAGCTGTTTTTT.